These T cell receptor beta chains were read from a single sample in a study of OX40 agonist ivuxolimab in advanced cancers. TCRdb's table, derived via immunoSEQ multiplex PCR, lists solely in-frame clones and lacks some. The repertoire holds more than 80,000 clones, with about 88% as singletons. The sequencing here drew on CD4+ or CD8+ T cells sorted from blood, taken in a trial of the OX40 agonist ivuxolimab. The receptors here all came from an adult with an advanced solid tumor such as melanoma, head and neck, liver or kidney cancer. Both conserved end residues are trimmed from each CDR3.

j_call: TRBJ2-1; v_call: TRBV6-6; cdr3_aa: ASSPARERYYNEQF
j_call: TRBJ1-1; v_call: TRBV28; cdr3_aa: ASSIGTGRAEAF
j_call: TRBJ2-2; v_call: TRBV7-2; cdr3_aa: ASSLSGTGELF
j_call: TRBJ2-6; v_call: TRBV14; cdr3_aa: ASSLLSSGANVLT
j_call: TRBJ1-1; v_call: TRBV6-5; cdr3_aa: ASSRQVLNTEAF
j_call: TRBJ2-5; v_call: TRBV5-4; cdr3_aa: ASSIIGVQETQY
j_call: TRBJ1-6; v_call: TRBV6-5; cdr3_aa: ASSYGGGQGNSPLH
j_call: TRBJ1-2; v_call: TRBV7-9; cdr3_aa: ASSLIGTANYGYT
j_call: TRBJ2-1; v_call: TRBV7-3; cdr3_aa: ASSLLADGEQF
j_call: TRBJ1-1; v_call: TRBV7-9; cdr3_aa: ASKPTGRDTEAF
j_call: TRBJ2-1; v_call: TRBV19; cdr3_aa: ASSRGLTNNEQF
j_call: TRBJ2-1; v_call: TRBV29-1; cdr3_aa: SSVQWAGDEQF
j_call: TRBJ1-1; v_call: TRBV29-1; cdr3_aa: SVGTTNTEAF
j_call: TRBJ2-1; v_call: TRBV6-5; cdr3_aa: ASSRGTGTYNEQF
j_call: TRBJ2-3; v_call: TRBV6-4; cdr3_aa: ASRAGLRTDTQY
j_call: TRBJ1-3; v_call: TRBV18; cdr3_aa: ASSPNGGHSGNTIY
j_call: TRBJ1-2; v_call: TRBV18; cdr3_aa: ASSDYRGHYGYT
j_call: TRBJ1-1; v_call: TRBV5-1; cdr3_aa: ASSPGQGDTEAF
j_call: TRBJ2-3; v_call: TRBV6-5; cdr3_aa: ASSSATDTQY
j_call: TRBJ2-2; v_call: TRBV19; cdr3_aa: ASSIDISATGELF
j_call: TRBJ1-3; v_call: TRBV4-1; cdr3_aa: ASSQGFGGRGNTIY
j_call: TRBJ1-4; v_call: TRBV6-6; cdr3_aa: ASSSREKNEKLF
j_call: TRBJ1-2; v_call: TRBV7-2; cdr3_aa: ASSLHRETNGYT
j_call: TRBJ2-2; v_call: TRBV5-1; cdr3_aa: ASSFWPSRNTGELF
j_call: TRBJ2-5; v_call: TRBV30; cdr3_aa: AWSVPGFGETQY
j_call: TRBJ2-1; v_call: TRBV30; cdr3_aa: AWGAGGGNEQF
j_call: -; v_call: TRBV4-3; cdr3_aa: ASSQFHRTGTYEQY
j_call: TRBJ2-2; v_call: TRBV30; cdr3_aa: ASTLAGNTGELF
j_call: TRBJ2-2; v_call: TRBV6-6; cdr3_aa: ASSPRGAGELF
j_call: TRBJ1-2; v_call: TRBV15; cdr3_aa: ATGRRDSYGYT
j_call: TRBJ2-7; v_call: TRBV19; cdr3_aa: ASSTRRRAKTTRVSYEQY
j_call: TRBJ2-5; v_call: TRBV7-2; cdr3_aa: ASSLALGGGAKETQY
j_call: TRBJ2-7; v_call: TRBV30; cdr3_aa: AWSGALGKQY
j_call: TRBJ2-6; v_call: TRBV19; cdr3_aa: ASQRAGANVLT
j_call: TRBJ2-5; v_call: TRBV11-2; cdr3_aa: ASSLNGETQY
j_call: TRBJ2-1; v_call: TRBV7-3; cdr3_aa: ASSPTGNSYNEQF
j_call: TRBJ2-7; v_call: TRBV11-2; cdr3_aa: ASSLDPGWDEQY
j_call: TRBJ2-2; v_call: TRBV10-3; cdr3_aa: AISLAGGTNTGELF
j_call: TRBJ1-6; v_call: TRBV5-5; cdr3_aa: ATHLGGSYNSPLH
j_call: TRBJ2-5; v_call: TRBV4-1; cdr3_aa: ASSQRDRETQY
j_call: TRBJ2-1; v_call: TRBV7-2; cdr3_aa: ASSLSGSSYNEQF